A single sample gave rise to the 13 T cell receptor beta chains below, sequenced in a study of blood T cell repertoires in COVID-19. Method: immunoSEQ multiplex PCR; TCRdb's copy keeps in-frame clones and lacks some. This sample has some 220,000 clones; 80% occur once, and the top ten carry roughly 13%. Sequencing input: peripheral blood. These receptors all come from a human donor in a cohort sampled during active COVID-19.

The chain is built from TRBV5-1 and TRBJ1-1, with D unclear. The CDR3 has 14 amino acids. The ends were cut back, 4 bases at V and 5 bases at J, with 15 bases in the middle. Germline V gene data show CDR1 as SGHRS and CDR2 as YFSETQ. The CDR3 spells CASSTGSWGTEAFF. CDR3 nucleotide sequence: TGCGCCAGCAGCACCGGGAGCTGGGGTACTGAAGCTTTCTTT.

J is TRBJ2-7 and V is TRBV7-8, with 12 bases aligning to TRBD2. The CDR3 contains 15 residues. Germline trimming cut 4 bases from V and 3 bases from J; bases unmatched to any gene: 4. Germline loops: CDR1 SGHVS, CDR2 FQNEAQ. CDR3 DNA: TGTGCCAGCAGCTCTACTAGCGGGAGGCGCTACGAGCAGTACTTC. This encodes CASSSTSGRRYEQYF.

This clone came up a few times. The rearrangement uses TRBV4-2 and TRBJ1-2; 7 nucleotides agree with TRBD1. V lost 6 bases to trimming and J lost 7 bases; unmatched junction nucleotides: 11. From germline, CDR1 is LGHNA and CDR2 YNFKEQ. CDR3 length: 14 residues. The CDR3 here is CASSILPEGAGYTF. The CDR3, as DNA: TGTGCCAGCAGTATCCTACCTGAGGGGGCTGGCTACACCTTC.

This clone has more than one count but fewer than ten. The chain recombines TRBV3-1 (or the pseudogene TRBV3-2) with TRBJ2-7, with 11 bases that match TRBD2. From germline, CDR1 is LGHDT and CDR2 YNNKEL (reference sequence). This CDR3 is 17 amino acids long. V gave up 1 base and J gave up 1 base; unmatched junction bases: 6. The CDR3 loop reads CASSQALAGGQSYEQYF. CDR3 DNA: TGTGCCAGCAGCCAAGCGCTAGCGGGGGGCCAATCCTACGAGCAGTACTTC.

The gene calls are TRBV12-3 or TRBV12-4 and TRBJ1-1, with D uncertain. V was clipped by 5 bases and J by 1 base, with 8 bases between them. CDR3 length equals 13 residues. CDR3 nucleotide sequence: TGTGCCAGCAGTAAAGAGAAGAACACTGAAGCTTTCTTT. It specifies CASSKEKNTEAFF.

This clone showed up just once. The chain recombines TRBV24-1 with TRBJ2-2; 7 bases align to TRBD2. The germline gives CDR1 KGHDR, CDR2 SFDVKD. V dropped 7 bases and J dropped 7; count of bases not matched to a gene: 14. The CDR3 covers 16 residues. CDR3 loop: CATSDGGRFMGGELFF. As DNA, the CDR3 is TGTGCCACCAGCGACGGGGGGAGATTTATGGGCGGGGAGCTGTTTTTT.

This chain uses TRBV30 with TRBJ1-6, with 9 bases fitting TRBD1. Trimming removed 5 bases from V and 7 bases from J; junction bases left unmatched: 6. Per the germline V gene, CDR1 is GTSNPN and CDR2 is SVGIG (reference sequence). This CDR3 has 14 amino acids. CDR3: CAWVHDRGNSPLHF. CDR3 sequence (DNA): TGTGCCTGGGTCCACGACAGGGGGAATTCACCCCTCCACTTT.

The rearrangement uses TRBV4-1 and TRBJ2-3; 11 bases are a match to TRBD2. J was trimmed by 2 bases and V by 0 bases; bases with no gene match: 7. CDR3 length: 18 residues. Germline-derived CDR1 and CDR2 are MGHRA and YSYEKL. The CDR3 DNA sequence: TGCGCCAGCAGCCAAGAGGCACTAGCGGGAGCCCCCACAGATACGCAGTATTTT. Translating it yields CASSQEALAGAPTDTQYF.

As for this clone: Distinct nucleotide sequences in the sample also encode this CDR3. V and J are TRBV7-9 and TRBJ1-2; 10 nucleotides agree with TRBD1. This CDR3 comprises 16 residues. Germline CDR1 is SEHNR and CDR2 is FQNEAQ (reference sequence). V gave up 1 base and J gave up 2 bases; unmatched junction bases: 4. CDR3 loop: CASSLGGTGENYGYTF. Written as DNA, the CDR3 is TGTGCCAGCAGCTTAGGGGGGACAGGGGAAAACTATGGCTACACCTTC.

The CDR3 coding sequence is TGTGCCAGCAGCTTAGGGTCAGGGGAGACCCAGTACTTC. This translates into CASSLGSGETQYF. The chain combines TRBV7-6 with TRBJ2-5; perhaps TRBD1 as D (5 bases). The CDR3 has 13 amino acids. Trimming took off 1 base at V and 5 bases at J, with 8 bases between the two ends. Germline V CDR1 and CDR2: SGHVS, FNYEAQ.

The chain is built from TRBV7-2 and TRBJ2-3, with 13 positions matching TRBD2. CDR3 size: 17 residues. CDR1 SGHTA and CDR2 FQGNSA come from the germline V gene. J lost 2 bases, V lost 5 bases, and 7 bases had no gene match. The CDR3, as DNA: TGTGCCAGCAGCCCCGCACTAGCGGGAGGGCTCACAGATACGCAGTATTTT. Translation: CASSPALAGGLTDTQYF.

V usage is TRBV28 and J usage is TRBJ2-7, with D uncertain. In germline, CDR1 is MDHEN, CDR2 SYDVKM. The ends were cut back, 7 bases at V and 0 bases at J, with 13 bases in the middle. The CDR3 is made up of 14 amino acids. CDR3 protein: CASTLTESSYEQYF. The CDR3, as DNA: TGTGCCAGCACCTTGACTGAAAGCTCCTACGAGCAGTACTTC. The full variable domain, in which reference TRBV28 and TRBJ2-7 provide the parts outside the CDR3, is DVKVTQSSRYLVKRTGEKVFLECVQDMDHENMFWYRQDPGLGLRLIYFSYDVKMKEKGDIPEGYSVSREKKERFSLILESASTNQTSMYLCASTLTESSYEQYFGPGTRLTVT.

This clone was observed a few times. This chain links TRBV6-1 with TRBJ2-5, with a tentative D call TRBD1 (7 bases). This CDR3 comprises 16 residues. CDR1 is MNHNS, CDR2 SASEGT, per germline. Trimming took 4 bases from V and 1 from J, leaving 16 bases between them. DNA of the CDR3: TGTGCCAGCAGTGGGTGGACAGGAGGGGGCCAAGAGACCCAGTACTTC. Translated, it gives CASSGWTGGGQETQYF.